This TCR beta chain was sequenced for a study of blood T cell repertoires in COVID-19. Using immunoSEQ multiplex PCR, the repertoire was profiled, and TCRdb retains in-frame clones only, with some absent. The table records roughly 260,000 clones, less than 90% of them present only once. The germline V gene encodes CDR1 MNHEY and CDR2 SVGAGI. The CDR3 has 14 amino acids. V was trimmed by 7 bases and J by 14 bases, leaving 23 bases between them. The TCR comes from a man between 60 and 75 years old who had recovered from COVID-19. V is TRBV6-5 and J is TRBJ1-4; D is possibly TRBD1 (6 bases). The material sequenced was peripheral blood. The CDR3: CASNFNGQTEGLFF. CDR3 nucleotide sequence: TGTGCCAGCAACTTCAACGGACAGACTGAGGGGCTGTTTTTT.